This T cell receptor (beta chain) originates from a study of T cell repertoires in cytomegalovirus infection. Study-level points and caveats: HLA-C-restricted CMV-specific TCR beta clonotypes were dominant in the ex vivo response.

The CDR3 sequence is 15 residues long. CDR1 is DFQATT, CDR2 SNEGSKA, per germline (reference sequence). TCRdb re-derived calls from the reads in MiXCR, one entry per CDR3 protein. Found here are approximately 730,000 distinct CDR3 sequences, approximately 32% of them singletons; the top ten hold 10% to 15%. In the case of this clonotype: The antigen is not known. The germline gene is not matched at one end of the junction; a read error may be the cause.

The source was cultured CD8+ T cells from PBMCs, collected from culture after CMV antigen stimulation. The V and J genes are TRBV20-1 and TRBJ2-7; unclear D gene. The clonotype originates from a human donor in good health (CMV status not recorded). Some clones in this sample may be carry-over from other donors' samples. CDR3 amino acids: CSARDRRISDYEQYF. The CDR3 DNA is TGCAGTGCTCGAGATCGCAGGATTTCGGACTACGAGCAGTACTTC.